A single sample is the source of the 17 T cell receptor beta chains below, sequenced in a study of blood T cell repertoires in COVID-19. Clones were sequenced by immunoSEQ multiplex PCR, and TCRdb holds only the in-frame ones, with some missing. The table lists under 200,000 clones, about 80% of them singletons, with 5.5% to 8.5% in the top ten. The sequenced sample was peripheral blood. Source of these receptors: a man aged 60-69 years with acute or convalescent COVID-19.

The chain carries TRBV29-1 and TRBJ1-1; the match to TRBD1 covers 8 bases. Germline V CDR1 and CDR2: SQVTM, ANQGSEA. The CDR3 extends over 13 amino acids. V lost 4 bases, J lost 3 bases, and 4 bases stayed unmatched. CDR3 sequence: CSVARGQDTEAFF. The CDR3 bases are TGCAGCGTTGCCAGGGGACAGGACACTGAAGCTTTCTTT.

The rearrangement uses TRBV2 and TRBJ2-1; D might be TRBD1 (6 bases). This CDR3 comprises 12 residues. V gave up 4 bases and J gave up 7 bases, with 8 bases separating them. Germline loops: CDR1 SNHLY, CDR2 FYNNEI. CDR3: CASSAGENEQFF. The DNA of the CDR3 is TGTGCCAGCAGTGCAGGGGAGAATGAGCAGTTCTTC. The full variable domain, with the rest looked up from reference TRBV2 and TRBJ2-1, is EPEVTQTPSHQVTQMGQEVILRCVPISNHLYFYWYRQILGQKVEFLVSFYNNEISEKSEIFDDQFSVERPDGSNFTLKIRSTKLEDSAMYFCASSAGENEQFFGPGTRLTVL.

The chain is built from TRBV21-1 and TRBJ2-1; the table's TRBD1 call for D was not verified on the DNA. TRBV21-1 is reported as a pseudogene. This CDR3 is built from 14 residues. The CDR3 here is CASGTGGSYNEQFF. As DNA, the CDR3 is TGTGCCAGCGGAACAGGGGGATCCTACAATGAGCAGTTCTTC.

The DNA for the CDR3 is TGTGCCAGCTCACCGAACAGGGGGGGGAGCACAGATACGCAGTATTTT. It encodes CASSPNRGGSTDTQYF. The chain links TRBV18 to TRBJ2-3; tentatively, D is TRBD1 (8 bases). V was cut by 3 bases and J by 0 bases, with 13 bases left in between. This CDR3 is 16 amino acids long. The germline V gene has CDR1 KGHSH and CDR2 LQKENI.

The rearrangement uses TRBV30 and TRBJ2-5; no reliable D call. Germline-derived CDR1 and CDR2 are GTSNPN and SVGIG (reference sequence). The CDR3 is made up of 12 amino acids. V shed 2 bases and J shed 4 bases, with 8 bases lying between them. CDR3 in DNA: TGTGCCTGGAGTCTACTAACAGAGACCCAGTACTTC. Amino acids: CAWSLLTETQYF.

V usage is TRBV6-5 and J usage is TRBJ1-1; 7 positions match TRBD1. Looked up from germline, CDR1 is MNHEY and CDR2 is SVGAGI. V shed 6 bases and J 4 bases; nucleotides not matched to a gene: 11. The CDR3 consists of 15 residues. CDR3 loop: CASRLRQGTGTEAFF. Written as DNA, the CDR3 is TGTGCCAGCAGGTTAAGACAGGGTACGGGCACTGAAGCTTTCTTT.

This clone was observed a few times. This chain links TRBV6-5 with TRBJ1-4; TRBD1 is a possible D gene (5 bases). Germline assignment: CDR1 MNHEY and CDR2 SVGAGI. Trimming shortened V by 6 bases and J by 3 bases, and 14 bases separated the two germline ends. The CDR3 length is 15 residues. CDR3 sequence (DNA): TGTGCCAGCAGAGGTCGGGGGACCTCTAATGAAAAACTGTTTTTT. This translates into CASRGRGTSNEKLFF.

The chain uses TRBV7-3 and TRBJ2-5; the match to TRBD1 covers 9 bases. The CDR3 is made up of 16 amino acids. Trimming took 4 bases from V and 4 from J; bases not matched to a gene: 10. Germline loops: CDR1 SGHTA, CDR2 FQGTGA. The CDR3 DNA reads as TGTGCCAGCAGCTCCGCCGGGACAGGGAGGGGAGAGACCCAGTACTTC. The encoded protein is CASSSAGTGRGETQYF.

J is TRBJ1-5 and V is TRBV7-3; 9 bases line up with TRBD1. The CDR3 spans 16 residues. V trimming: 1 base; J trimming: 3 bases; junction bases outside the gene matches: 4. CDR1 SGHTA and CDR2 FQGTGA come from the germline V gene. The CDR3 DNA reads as TGTGCCAGCAGCTTAAAGGGACAGGGCATCAATCAGCCCCAGCATTTT. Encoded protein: CASSLKGQGINQPQHF.

The CDR3 here is CASRLEGLAGPRDTQYF. The CDR3 DNA is TGTGCAAGTCGCTTAGAGGGACTAGCGGGCCCTCGGGATACGCAGTATTTT. The chain combines TRBV12-2 with TRBJ2-3; the table's D call, TRBD2, was not checked against the DNA. TRBV12-2 is assigned pseudogene status. The CDR3 contains 17 residues.

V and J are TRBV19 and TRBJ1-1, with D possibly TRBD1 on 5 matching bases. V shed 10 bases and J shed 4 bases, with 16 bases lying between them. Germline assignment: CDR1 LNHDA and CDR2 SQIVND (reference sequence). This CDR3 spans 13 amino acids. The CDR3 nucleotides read TGTGCCACCAACCCCGGGGGTCGCACTGAAGCTTTCTTT. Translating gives CATNPGGRTEAFF.

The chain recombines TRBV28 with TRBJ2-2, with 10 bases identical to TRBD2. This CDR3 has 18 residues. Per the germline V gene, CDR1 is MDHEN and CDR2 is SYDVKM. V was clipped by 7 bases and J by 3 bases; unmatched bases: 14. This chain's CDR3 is CASTTIRGLAAYTGELFF. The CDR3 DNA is TGTGCCAGCACCACAATTAGAGGACTAGCGGCGTACACCGGGGAGCTGTTTTTT.

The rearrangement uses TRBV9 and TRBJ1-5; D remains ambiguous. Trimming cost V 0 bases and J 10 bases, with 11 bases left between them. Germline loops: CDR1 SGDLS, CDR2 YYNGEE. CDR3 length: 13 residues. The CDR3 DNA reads TGTGCCAGCAGCGTAGGAGGAGACCATCCCCAGCATTTT. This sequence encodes CASSVGGDHPQHF.

Written as DNA, the CDR3 is TGTGCCAGTAGTGTCAAGACAGGGGTAACAGCTTTCTTT. Translated: CASSVKTGVTAFF. The V call is TRBV19, the J call TRBJ1-1, with 8 bases matching TRBD1. Germline loops: CDR1 LNHDA, CDR2 SQIVND (reference sequence). Trimming removed 5 bases from V and 10 bases from J; junction bases left unmatched: 9. The CDR3 contains 13 residues.

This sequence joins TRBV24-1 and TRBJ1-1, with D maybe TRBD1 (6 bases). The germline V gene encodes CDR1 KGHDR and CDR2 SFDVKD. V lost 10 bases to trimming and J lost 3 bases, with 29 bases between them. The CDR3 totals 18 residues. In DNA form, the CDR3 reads TGTGCCACTCCGACAGGATCCATAAAAAATCCTTGGGACACTGAAGCTTTCTTT. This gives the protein CATPTGSIKNPWDTEAFF.

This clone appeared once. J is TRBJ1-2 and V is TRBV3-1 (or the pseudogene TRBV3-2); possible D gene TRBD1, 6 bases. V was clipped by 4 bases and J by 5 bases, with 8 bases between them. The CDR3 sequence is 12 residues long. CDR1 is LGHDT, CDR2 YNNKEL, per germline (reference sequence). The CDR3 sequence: CASSRDTYGYTF. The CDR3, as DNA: TGTGCCAGCAGCCGGGACACTTATGGCTACACCTTC.

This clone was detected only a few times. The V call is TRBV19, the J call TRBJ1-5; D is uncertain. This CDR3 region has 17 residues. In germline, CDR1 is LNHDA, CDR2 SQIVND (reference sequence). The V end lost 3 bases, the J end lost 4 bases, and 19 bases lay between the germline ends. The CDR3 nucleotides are TGTGCCAGTAGTATTATCGGGAGGGATGGGGAGAATCAGCCCCAGCATTTT. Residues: CASSIIGRDGENQPQHF.